These 23 T cell receptor beta chains came from one sample sequenced in a study of blood T cell repertoires in COVID-19. Clones were read by immunoSEQ multiplex PCR, and TCRdb kept only the in-frame ones, dropping some. The data contain 250,000 to 300,000 clones, around 92% of them singletons. The sequencing sample was made of PBMCs or T cells enriched from blood (not recorded which). These receptors originate from a woman aged 60 to 75 who had recovered from COVID-19.

The CDR3 DNA is TGTGCCAGCAGCCTACCCCCTCCTGGAAACACCATATATTTT. Encoded protein: CASSLPPPGNTIYF. The chain employs TRBV7-2 and TRBJ1-3; no firm D call. The CDR3 is 14 residues long. With 5 bases removed from V and 2 bases from J, the gap between germline ends came to 10 bases. CDR1 is SGHTA and CDR2 is FQGNSA in the germline V gene.

This chain links TRBV27 with TRBJ2-1; 7 bases are shared with TRBD1. The ends lost 2 bases at V and 0 bases at J; junction bases unmatched: 1. The CDR3 is made up of 15 amino acids. Germline values: CDR1 MNHEY, CDR2 SMNVEV (reference sequence). CDR3 amino acids: CASSLRQGSYNEQFF. The CDR3 DNA reads as TGTGCCAGCAGTTTACGACAGGGCTCCTACAATGAGCAGTTCTTC.

About this clone: Additional DNA sequences in this sample encode the identical CDR3. The V call is TRBV5-1, the J call TRBJ1-1, with D uncertain. The germline V gene has CDR1 SGHRS and CDR2 YFSETQ. V was trimmed by 5 bases and J by 1 base, leaving 12 bases between them. This CDR3 is built from 14 residues. CDR3 region: CASSLLEGNTEAFF. The CDR3 DNA reads TGCGCCAGCAGTCTTTTAGAGGGGAACACTGAAGCTTTCTTT.

V and J are TRBV6-1 and TRBJ1-5; 10 bases align to TRBD1. Per the germline V gene, CDR1 is MNHNS and CDR2 is SASEGT. The length of the CDR3 is 16 residues. Losses at the gene ends were 4 bases for V and 3 bases for J; bases not matched to a gene: 6. Here the CDR3 reads CASSGTGGIPNQPQHF. As DNA, the CDR3 is TGTGCCAGCAGTGGGACAGGGGGGATACCCAATCAGCCCCAGCATTTT.

This CDR3 reads CASSSQTGLSRNTIYF. The CDR3 nucleotides read TGTGCCAGCAGCTCCCAGACAGGCCTTTCTAGAAACACCATATATTTT. The V and J genes are TRBV7-8 and TRBJ1-3; a possible D gene is TRBD1 (6 bases). There are 16 residues in the CDR3. Trimming removed 4 bases at V and 5 bases at J, with 18 bases between. Germline V gene lookup returns CDR1 SGHVS and CDR2 FQNEAQ.

The chain has TRBV2 and TRBJ2-1, with 11 bases that match TRBD2. V dropped 6 bases and J dropped 5; count of bases not matched to a gene: 9. The length of the CDR3 is 16 residues. Per the germline V gene, CDR1 is SNHLY and CDR2 is FYNNEI. CDR3 coding DNA: TGTGCCAGCAGAGGGGGAGGGACTAGCGGAAACAATGAGCAGTTCTTC. Protein: CASRGGGTSGNNEQFF.

This sequence joins TRBV28 and TRBJ1-2; 7 nucleotides align to TRBD1. Germline V CDR1 and CDR2: MDHEN, SYDVKM. The length of the CDR3 is 13 residues. V lost 6 bases, J lost 8 bases, and 9 bases stayed unmatched. For the CDR3, the DNA is TGTGCCAGCAGCAGGCGGGACAGCGGGGGCTACACCTTC. Amino acids: CASSRRDSGGYTF.

V usage is TRBV5-1 and J usage is TRBJ2-5, with D perhaps TRBD2 (5 bases). The CDR3 extends over 13 amino acids. V dropped 4 bases and J dropped 5 bases, with 12 bases sitting between them. Germline assignment: CDR1 SGHRS and CDR2 YFSETQ. This chain's CDR3 is CASSLSGIETQYF. The CDR3 nucleotides read TGCGCCAGCAGCCTCTCGGGGATTGAGACCCAGTACTTC.

The gene calls are TRBV23-1 and TRBJ2-7, with D possibly matching TRBD1 (6 bases). TRBV23-1 carries the ORF label, with uncertain function. V lost 4 bases, J lost 3 bases, and 19 bases lay in between. This CDR3 has 16 residues. The CDR3: CASSPPVGTHLYEQYF. CDR3 DNA sequence: TGCGCCAGCAGTCCACCGGTCGGGACACATCTCTACGAGCAGTACTTC.

V is TRBV30 and J is TRBJ2-1, with 9 nucleotides matching TRBD1. With V trimmed by 2 bases and J by 7 bases, 3 bases remained unmatched. The CDR3 sequence is 13 residues long. Germline CDR1 and CDR2: GTSNPN and SVGIG (reference sequence). In nucleotides, the CDR3 is TGTGCCTGGAGTCCCGGACAGGGGAATGAGCAGTTCTTC. Amino acids: CAWSPGQGNEQFF.

V and J are TRBV24-1 and TRBJ2-7; 8 bases agree with TRBD2. With V trimmed by 8 bases and J by 12 bases, 14 bases remained unmatched. Looked up from germline, CDR1 is KGHDR and CDR2 is SFDVKD. CDR3 length: 13 amino acids. CDR3 bases: TGTGCCACCACCCTCTCCCAGCGGGAGAAGCTGTACTTC. Amino acid sequence: CATTLSQREKLYF.

The chain combines TRBV9 with TRBJ1-2; possible D gene TRBD1, 6 bases. Germline CDR1 is SGDLS and CDR2 is YYNGEE. The CDR3 is made up of 15 amino acids. V lost 0 bases, J lost 6 bases, and 15 bases lay in between. CDR3 in DNA: TGTGCCAGCAGCGTAGTAGAAGGGGGTGGTGATGGCTACACCTTC. Protein: CASSVVEGGGDGYTF.

This clone showed up just once. This sequence joins TRBV27 and TRBJ1-5, with 9 bases matching TRBD1. J gave up 9 bases and V 6 bases, and 6 bases lay outside the gene matches. CDR3 length: 13 amino acids. Germline V gene data show CDR1 as MNHEY and CDR2 as SMNVEV (reference sequence). CDR3 amino acids: CASSGQGYLPQHF. CDR3 DNA sequence: TGTGCCAGCAGCGGACAGGGGTACCTGCCCCAGCATTTT.

This rearrangement joins TRBV29-1 to TRBJ2-1; 9 bases match TRBD2. Germline lookup yields CDR1 SQVTM and CDR2 ANQGSEA. V was pared by 7 bases and J by 2 bases, with 9 bases of the junction left unmatched. The CDR3 has 15 residues. The CDR3 nucleotides are TGCAGCGCTGCGACTAGCGGAGATACCTACAATGAGCAGTTCTTC. Encoded protein: CSAATSGDTYNEQFF.

This chain connects TRBV11-3 to TRBJ1-4; 9 nucleotides line up with TRBD1. The CDR3 is 14 amino acids. The V gene end was trimmed by 5 bases and the J gene end by 7 bases; junction bases not matched to a gene: 5. Germline loops: CDR1 SGHNT, CDR2 YENEEA. CDR3 sequence (DNA): TGTGCCAGCAGCCAACCGGGACAGGGTGAAAAACTGTTTTTT. Its translation is CASSQPGQGEKLFF.

J is TRBJ2-2 and V is TRBV24-1; the match to TRBD2 covers 7 bases. In germline, CDR1 is KGHDR, CDR2 SFDVKD. The CDR3 extends over 16 amino acids. The V gene end was trimmed by 9 bases and the J gene end by 4 bases; junction bases not matched to a gene: 13. The CDR3 bases are TGTGCCACCCAGCCTGCGGAATCGGGGGGCACCGGGGAGCTGTTTTTT. As protein: CATQPAESGGTGELFF.

The gene calls are TRBV2 and TRBJ2-7; 9 nucleotides match TRBD2. The CDR3 spans 15 residues. V shed 7 bases, J shed 2 bases, and the junction held 9 bases outside the gene matches. From germline, CDR1 is SNHLY and CDR2 FYNNEI. CDR3 region: CASNPVAGVAYEQYF. The CDR3 DNA is TGTGCCAGCAACCCCGTAGCGGGAGTAGCCTACGAGCAGTACTTC. Variable domain in full (rest from reference TRBV2 and TRBJ2-7): EPEVTQTPSHQVTQMGQEVILRCVPISNHLYFYWYRQILGQKVEFLVSFYNNEISEKSEIFDDQFSVERPDGSNFTLKIRSTKLEDSAMYFCASNPVAGVAYEQYFGPGTRLTVT.

V usage is TRBV2 and J usage is TRBJ2-7; perhaps TRBD1 as D (5 bases). Between the trimmed V and J ends, which lost 7 bases and 5 bases, there was a span of 12 bases. This CDR3 comprises 12 residues. Per germline, CDR1 SNHLY and CDR2 FYNNEI. This chain's CDR3 is CASNSGFDEQYF. CDR3 coding DNA: TGTGCCAGCAATTCAGGGTTCGACGAGCAGTACTTC.

The CDR3 nucleotides are TGTGCCAGCAGCCAAGGCGGGTCGCCTGGCTACACCTTC. It codes for CASSQGGSPGYTF. The rearrangement joins TRBV3-1 (or the pseudogene TRBV3-2) to TRBJ1-2; no clear D gene. Per the germline V gene, CDR1 is LGHDT and CDR2 is YNNKEL (reference sequence). The CDR3 has 13 residues. Trimming took off 1 base at V and 7 bases at J, with 10 bases between the two ends.

J is TRBJ1-3 and V is TRBV28; a possible D gene is TRBD1 (5 bases). The CDR3 extends over 15 amino acids. Germline loops: CDR1 MDHEN, CDR2 SYDVKM. V lost 6 bases to trimming and J lost 4 bases, with 16 bases between them. Here the CDR3 reads CASSELPGLGNTIYF. CDR3 sequence (DNA): TGTGCCAGCAGCGAGCTCCCGGGACTCGGAAACACCATATATTTT.

V and J are TRBV7-9 and TRBJ2-3; the match to TRBD1 covers 7 bases. The trim removed 5 bases at V and 0 bases at J, leaving 5 bases unmatched. This CDR3 comprises 15 residues. Germline V gene sequence: CDR1 SEHNR, CDR2 FQNEAQ (reference sequence). The DNA of the CDR3 is TGTGCCAGCAGCCCCACACAGGGGAGCACAGATACGCAGTATTTT. Protein: CASSPTQGSTDTQYF.

The chain couples TRBV2 to TRBJ2-1; 11 bases align to TRBD2. CDR1 SNHLY and CDR2 FYNNEI come from the germline V gene. The CDR3 has 17 residues. The J segment lost 3 bases and the V segment lost 2 bases, leaving 6 bases of the junction unmatched. This CDR3 is CASSELTGTSGYNEQFF. DNA for the CDR3: TGTGCCAGCAGTGAACTCACCGGGACTAGCGGCTACAATGAGCAGTTCTTC.

The chain links TRBV12-3 or TRBV12-4 to TRBJ2-3; a weak D match, TRBD1 (5 bases). V lost 3 bases to trimming and J lost 6 bases, with 10 bases between them. This CDR3 spans 13 amino acids. CDR3 DNA sequence: TGTGCCAGCAGTTTTAAGGGGTCCGATACGCAGTATTTT. It encodes CASSFKGSDTQYF.